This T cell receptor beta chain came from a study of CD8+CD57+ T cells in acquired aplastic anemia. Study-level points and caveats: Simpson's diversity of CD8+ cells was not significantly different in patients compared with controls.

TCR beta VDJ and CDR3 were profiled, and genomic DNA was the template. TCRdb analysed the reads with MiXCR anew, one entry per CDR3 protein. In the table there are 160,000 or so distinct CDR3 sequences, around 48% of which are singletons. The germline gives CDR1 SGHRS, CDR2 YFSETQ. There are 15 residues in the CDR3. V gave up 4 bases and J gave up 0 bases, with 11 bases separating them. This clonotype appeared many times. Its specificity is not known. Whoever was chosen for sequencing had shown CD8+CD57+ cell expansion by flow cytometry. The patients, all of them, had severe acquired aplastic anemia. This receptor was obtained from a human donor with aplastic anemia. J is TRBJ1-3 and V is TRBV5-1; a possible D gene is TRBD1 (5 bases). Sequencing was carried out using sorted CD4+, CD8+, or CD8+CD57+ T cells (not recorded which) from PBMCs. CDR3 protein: CASSTGRDSGNTIYF. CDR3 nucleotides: TGCGCCAGCAGCACGGGACGGGACTCTGGAAACACCATATATTTT.